The 10 T cell receptor beta chains presented below share a single source sample, sequenced in a study of cytomegalovirus exposure and HLA in healthy donors (dated by TCRdb to 2015 to 2018). Library generation was performed with the immunoSEQ multiplex PCR assay. TCRdb provides this immuneACCESS table in a form limited to in-frame rearrangements. Some clones are lacking; in checked studies, under half of them reflect an unresolved V gene, and why the rest are absent is not known. The sample contains around 98,000 clones, roughly 85% of them found a single time. Roughly 3.7% of the sample is taken by the ten largest. Sequencing used PBMCs. These receptors were obtained from a young woman in good health and CMV-seronegative.

V gene TRBV19 combines with J gene TRBJ2-1; TRBD1 is a possible D gene (6 bases). There are 17 residues in the CDR3. V was clipped by 3 bases and J by 7 bases, with 22 bases between them. Germline V gene lookup returns CDR1 LNHDA and CDR2 SQIVND (reference sequence). For the CDR3, the DNA is TGTGCCAGTAGTATCACAAGCCGTCACCGGGACAAAAATGAGCAGTTCTTC. Amino acid sequence: CASSITSRHRDKNEQFF.

This clone has only a few counts. The chain combines TRBV9 with TRBJ2-5; D ambiguous. Germline CDR1 is SGDLS and CDR2 is YYNGEE. This CDR3 is 13 amino acids long. The V end was cut by 0 bases, the J end by 4 bases, with 7 bases between. The CDR3 DNA reads as TGTGCCAGCAGCGTAGGGCTTGGAGAGACCCAGTACTTC. Protein product: CASSVGLGETQYF.

This clone was recorded a few times. The gene calls are TRBV5-1 and TRBJ2-7, with 8 bases matching TRBD1. Per the germline V gene, CDR1 is SGHRS and CDR2 is YFSETQ. CDR3 length equals 16 residues. V was clipped by 4 bases and J by 5 bases; unmatched bases: 14. Written as DNA, the CDR3 is TGCGCCAGCAGCCGGATTTCTCGACAGGGGCGCCACGAGCAGTACTTC. This encodes CASSRISRQGRHEQYF.

V and J are TRBV27 and TRBJ2-1; D is unresolved. Germline lookup yields CDR1 MNHEY and CDR2 SMNVEV (reference sequence). Trimming left V 4 bases short and J 6 bases short, with 13 bases between. The CDR3 runs 14 residues. CDR3 nucleotide sequence: TGTGCCAGCAGTTCTTGGGCAGGATTCAATGAGCAGTTCTTC. It yields the protein CASSSWAGFNEQFF.

The rearrangement links TRBV7-3 to TRBJ2-1; tentatively, D is TRBD1 (6 bases). The CDR3 has 15 amino acids. V lost 5 bases to trimming and J lost 1 base, with 12 bases between them. Germline CDR1 and CDR2: SGHTA and FQGTGA. The CDR3 here is CASSPTGTSYNEQFF. CDR3 nucleotide sequence: TGTGCCAGCAGCCCGACCGGGACATCCTACAATGAGCAGTTCTTC.

This clone was seen a single time. The rearrangement links TRBV9 to TRBJ1-2; 10 nucleotides align to TRBD1. Germline lookup yields CDR1 SGDLS and CDR2 YYNGEE. The CDR3 runs 15 residues. J lost 6 bases, V lost 1 base, and 6 bases had no gene match. CDR3 in amino acids: CASSVSPTGGHGYTF. The CDR3 DNA is TGTGCCAGCAGCGTATCCCCGACAGGGGGCCATGGCTACACCTTC.

The genes are TRBV28 and TRBJ2-7, with D perhaps matching TRBD2 (6 bases). The CDR3 has 13 residues. Trimming stripped 3 bases from V and 6 bases from J, with 12 bases between. Germline V gene sequence: CDR1 MDHEN, CDR2 SYDVKM. DNA of the CDR3: TGTGCCAGCAGTTTGGGCAGGAGGGCCGAGCAGTACTTC. It specifies CASSLGRRAEQYF.

The CDR3 is CASRGGALSAKNIQYF. The CDR3 DNA is TGTGCCAGCAGGGGGGGGGCCCTCTCAGCCAAAAACATTCAGTACTTC. This chain links TRBV2 with TRBJ2-4; tentatively, D is TRBD2 (7 bases). Deletions cut 6 bases from V and 0 bases from J, with 15 bases between. Germline assignment: CDR1 SNHLY and CDR2 FYNNEI. CDR3 length equals 16 residues.

The rearrangement uses TRBV29-1 and TRBJ1-1; D unresolved. Germline loops: CDR1 SQVTM, CDR2 ANQGSEA. The CDR3 has 12 residues. V was trimmed by 6 bases and J by 5 bases, leaving 13 bases between them. CDR3 loop: CSVNSGKTEAFF. The CDR3 DNA reads TGCAGCGTGAACAGCGGCAAGACTGAAGCTTTCTTT. Full variable domain (remainder filled in from reference TRBV29-1 and TRBJ1-1): SAVISQKPSRDICQRGTSLTIQCQVDSQVTMMFWYRQQPGQSLTLIATANQGSEATYESGFVIDKFPISRPNLTFSTLTVSNMSPEDSSIYLCSVNSGKTEAFFGQGTRLTVV.

The chain couples TRBV27 to TRBJ1-5, with D uncertain. V shed 4 bases and J shed 7 bases, with 14 bases lying between them. CDR3 length: 14 amino acids. In germline, CDR1 is MNHEY, CDR2 SMNVEV (reference sequence). CDR3 protein: CASSSIAGGQPQHF. The CDR3 DNA follows: TGTGCCAGCAGTTCGATAGCCGGTGGACAGCCCCAGCATTTT.